Listed below are T cell receptor beta chains from one sample, sequenced in a study of cytomegalovirus exposure and HLA in healthy donors. The assay was immunoSEQ multiplex PCR, and TCRdb's table has in-frame clones only and misses some. The table shows about 120,000 clones, with roughly 8.6% occurring only once. Sequencing used PBMCs. The receptors here all came from a woman aged 40 to 50 in good health and CMV-seropositive. CDR3s include the opening cysteine and the closing phenylalanine or tryptophan. D genes are given only for firm matches. Clone size is shown for a subset of rows, as once, few, many or a class of expanded clone.

clone size | D gene | J gene | V gene | CDR3 protein | CDR3 DNA
. | . | TRBJ2-1 | TRBV6-1 | CASSGGQGDGTIGEQFF | TGTGCCAGCAGTGGAGGCCAAGGTGACGGTACAATAGGTGAGCAGTTCTTC
. | . | TRBJ1-4 | TRBV5-4 | CASHDRLTNEKLFF | TGTGCCAGCCACGACAGGCTAACTAATGAAAAACTGTTTTTT
. | . | TRBJ2-5 | TRBV5-6 | CASSLRAGMEFGTQYF | TGTGCCAGCAGCTTGAGAGCAGGGATGGAATTCGGGACCCAGTACTTC
few | TRBD1 | TRBJ1-2 | TRBV18 | CASSLSQGADGYTF | TGTGCCAGCTCACTATCACAGGGGGCCGATGGCTACACCTTC
. | . | TRBJ1-1 | TRBV7-9 | CASSPQGLSTEAFF | TGTGCCAGCAGCCCACAGGGTTTGAGCACTGAAGCTTTCTTT
. | . | TRBJ1-5 | TRBV4-1 | CASSQVADSNQPQHF | TGCGCCAGCAGCCAAGTAGCAGATAGCAATCAGCCCCAGCATTTT
few | TRBD1 | TRBJ2-3 | TRBV6-1 | CASRTGVGADTQYF | TGTGCCAGCAGGACAGGGGTTGGGGCAGATACGCAGTATTTT
. | . | TRBJ2-7 | TRBV6-1 | CASGDYEQYF | TGTGCCAGCGGAGACTACGAGCAGTACTTC
. | . | TRBJ1-5 | TRBV7-6 | CASSLGQGSNQPQHF | TGTGCCAGCAGCTTAGGGCAGGGGAGCAATCAGCCCCAGCATTTT
. | . | TRBJ2-2 | TRBV5-3 | CARIPGEQANTGELFF | TGTGCCAGAATCCCCGGGGAGCAGGCGAACACCGGGGAGCTGTTTTTT
few | TRBD1 | TRBJ1-1 | TRBV5-1 | CASSLASGTGAEAFF | TGCGCCAGCAGCTTGGCCTCTGGGACAGGCGCTGAAGCTTTCTTT
. | TRBD2 | TRBJ2-5 | TRBV2 | CASTRGGQETQYF | TGTGCCAGCACACGGGGGGGCCAAGAGACCCAGTACTTC
. | . | TRBJ1-1 | TRBV2 | CASSEVRAGLRYEAFF | TGTGCCAGCAGTGAAGTCAGGGCAGGGCTTCGCTATGAAGCTTTCTTT
few | . | TRBJ1-1 | TRBV9 | CASSVQGMNTEAFF | TGTGCCAGCAGCGTCCAGGGAATGAACACTGAAGCTTTCTTT
once | TRBD1 | TRBJ1-2 | TRBV10-3 | CAISGGPDRVNGYTF | TGTGCCATCAGTGGGGGCCCCGACAGGGTAAATGGCTACACCTTC
. | . | TRBJ1-2 | TRBV5-1 | CASSLQDYYGYTF | TGCGCCAGCAGCTTGCAGGACTACTATGGCTACACCTTC
. | . | TRBJ2-2 | TRBV11-3 | CASSPRPGTGELFF | TGTGCCAGCAGCCCCCGTCCCGGCACCGGGGAGCTGTTTTTT
few | TRBD1 | TRBJ1-1 | TRBV4-1 | CASRWTGGTEAFF | TGCGCCAGCAGATGGACAGGGGGCACTGAAGCTTTCTTT
few | TRBD1 | TRBJ1-4 | TRBV2 | CASSYDRGLEKLFF | TGTGCCAGCAGTTACGACAGGGGCTTGGAAAAACTGTTTTTT
. | . | TRBJ1-1 | TRBV7-2 | CASSLALQGEAFF | TGCGCCAGCAGCTTAGCGCTTCAGGGTGAAGCTTTCTTT
few | TRBD1 | TRBJ2-7 | TRBV7-9 | CASSLLTGDYEQYF | TGTGCCAGCAGCTTACTAACAGGGGACTACGAGCAGTACTTC
. | TRBD1 | TRBJ1-6 | TRBV19 | CAKRVSGTGARSSSPLHF | TGTGCCAAGCGGGTCTCCGGGACAGGGGCCCGCTCCTCTTCACCCCTCCACTTT